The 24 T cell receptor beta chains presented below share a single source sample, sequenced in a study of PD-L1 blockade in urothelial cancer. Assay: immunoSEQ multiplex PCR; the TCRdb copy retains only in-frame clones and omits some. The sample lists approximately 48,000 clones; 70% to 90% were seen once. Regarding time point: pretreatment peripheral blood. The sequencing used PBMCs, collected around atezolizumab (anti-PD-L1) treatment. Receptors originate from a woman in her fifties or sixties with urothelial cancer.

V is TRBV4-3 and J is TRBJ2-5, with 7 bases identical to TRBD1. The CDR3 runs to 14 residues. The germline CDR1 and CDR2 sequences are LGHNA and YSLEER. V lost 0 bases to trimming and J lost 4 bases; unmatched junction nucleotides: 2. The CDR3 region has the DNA TGCGCCAGCAGCCAAGATAACAGGGGAGAGACCCAGTACTTC. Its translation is CASSQDNRGETQYF.

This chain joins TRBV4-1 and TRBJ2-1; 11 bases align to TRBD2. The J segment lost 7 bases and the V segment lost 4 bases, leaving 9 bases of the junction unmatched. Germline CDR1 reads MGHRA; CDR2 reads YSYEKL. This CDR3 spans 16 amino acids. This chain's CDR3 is CASSPHGSGGANEQFF. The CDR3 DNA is TGCGCCAGCAGCCCCCATGGTAGCGGGGGGGCTAATGAGCAGTTCTTC.

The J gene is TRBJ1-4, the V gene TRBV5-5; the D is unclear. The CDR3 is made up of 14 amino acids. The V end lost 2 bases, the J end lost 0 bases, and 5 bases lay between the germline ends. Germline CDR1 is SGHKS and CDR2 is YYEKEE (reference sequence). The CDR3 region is CASSLIATNEKLFF. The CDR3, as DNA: TGTGCCAGCAGCTTAATAGCAACTAATGAAAAACTGTTTTTT. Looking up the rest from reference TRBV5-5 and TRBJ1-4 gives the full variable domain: DAGVTQSPTHLIKTRGQQVTLRCSPISGHKSVSWYQQVLGQGPQFIFQYYEKEERGRGNFPDRFSARQFPNYSSELNVNALLLGDSALYLCASSLIATNEKLFFGSGTQLSVL.

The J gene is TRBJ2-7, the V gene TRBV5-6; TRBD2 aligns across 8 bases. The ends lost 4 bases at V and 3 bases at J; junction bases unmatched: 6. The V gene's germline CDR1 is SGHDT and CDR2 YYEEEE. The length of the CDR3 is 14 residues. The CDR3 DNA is TGTGCCAGCAGCACGGGACTAGGCCTCTACGAGCAGTACTTC. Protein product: CASSTGLGLYEQYF.

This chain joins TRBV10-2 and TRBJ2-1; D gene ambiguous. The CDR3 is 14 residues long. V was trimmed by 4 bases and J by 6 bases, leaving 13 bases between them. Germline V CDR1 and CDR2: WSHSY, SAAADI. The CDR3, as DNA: TGCGCCAGCAGTGGTTTAGCTTCGACCAATGAGCAGTTCTTC. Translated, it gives CASSGLASTNEQFF.

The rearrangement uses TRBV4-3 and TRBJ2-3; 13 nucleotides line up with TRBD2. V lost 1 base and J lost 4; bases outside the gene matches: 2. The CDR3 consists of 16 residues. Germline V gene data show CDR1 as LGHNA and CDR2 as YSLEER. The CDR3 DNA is TGCGCCAGCAGCCAAGGAACTAGCGGGGGGGCAGATACGCAGTATTTT. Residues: CASSQGTSGGADTQYF.

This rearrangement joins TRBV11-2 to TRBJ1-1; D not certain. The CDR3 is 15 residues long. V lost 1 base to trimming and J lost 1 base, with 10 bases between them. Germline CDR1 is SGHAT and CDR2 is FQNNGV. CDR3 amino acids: CASSLVISGNTEAFF. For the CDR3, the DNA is TGTGCCAGCAGCTTAGTGATTTCGGGGAACACTGAAGCTTTCTTT. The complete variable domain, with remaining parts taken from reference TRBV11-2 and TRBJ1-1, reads EAGVAQSPRYKIIEKRQSVAFWCNPISGHATLYWYQQILGQGPKLLIQFQNNGVVDDSQLPKDRFSAERLKGVDSTLKIQPAKLEDSAVYLCASSLVISGNTEAFFGQGTRLTVV.

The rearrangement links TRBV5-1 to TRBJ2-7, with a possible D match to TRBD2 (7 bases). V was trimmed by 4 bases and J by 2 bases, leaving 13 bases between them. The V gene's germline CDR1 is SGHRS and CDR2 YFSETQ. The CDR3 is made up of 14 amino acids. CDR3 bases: TGCGCCAGCAGCGGAGGGGGGGGAGCCTACGAGCAGTACTTC. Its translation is CASSGGGGAYEQYF.

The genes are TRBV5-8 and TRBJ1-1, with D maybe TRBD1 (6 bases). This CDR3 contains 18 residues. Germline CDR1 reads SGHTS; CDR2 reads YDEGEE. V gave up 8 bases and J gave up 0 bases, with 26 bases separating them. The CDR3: CASPAIGGVAGMNTEAFF. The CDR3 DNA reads TGTGCCAGTCCTGCCATAGGGGGTGTGGCAGGGATGAACACTGAAGCTTTCTTT.

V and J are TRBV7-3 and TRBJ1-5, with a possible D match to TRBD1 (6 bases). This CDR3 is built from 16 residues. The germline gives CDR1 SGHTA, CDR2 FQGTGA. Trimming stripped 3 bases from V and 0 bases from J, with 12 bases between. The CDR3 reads CASSFQQGHSNQPQHF. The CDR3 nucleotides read TGTGCCAGCAGCTTTCAACAGGGACATAGCAATCAGCCCCAGCATTTT. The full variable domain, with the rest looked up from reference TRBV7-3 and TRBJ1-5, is GAGVSQTPSNKVTEKGKYVELRCDPISGHTALYWYRQSLGQGPEFLIYFQGTGAADDSGLPNDRFFAVRPEGSVSTLKIQRTERGDSAVYLCASSFQQGHSNQPQHFGDGTRLSIL.

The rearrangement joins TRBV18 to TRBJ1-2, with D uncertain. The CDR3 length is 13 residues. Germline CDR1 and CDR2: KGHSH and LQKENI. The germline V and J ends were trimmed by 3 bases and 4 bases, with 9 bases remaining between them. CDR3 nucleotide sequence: TGTGCCAGCTCACCCAAGCCGTTCTATGGCTACACCTTC. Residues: CASSPKPFYGYTF.

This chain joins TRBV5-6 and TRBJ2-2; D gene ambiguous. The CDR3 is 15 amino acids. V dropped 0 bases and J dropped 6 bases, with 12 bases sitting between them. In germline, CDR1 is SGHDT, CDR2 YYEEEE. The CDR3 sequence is CASSLDMVTAGELFF. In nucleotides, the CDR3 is TGTGCCAGCAGCTTGGATATGGTTACTGCCGGGGAGCTGTTTTTT. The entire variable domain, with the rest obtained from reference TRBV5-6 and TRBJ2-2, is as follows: DAGVTQSPTHLIKTRGQQVTLRCSPKSGHDTVSWYQQALGQGPQFIFQYYEEEERQRGNFPDRFSGHQFPNYSSELNVNALLLGDSALYLCASSLDMVTAGELFFGEGSRLTVL.

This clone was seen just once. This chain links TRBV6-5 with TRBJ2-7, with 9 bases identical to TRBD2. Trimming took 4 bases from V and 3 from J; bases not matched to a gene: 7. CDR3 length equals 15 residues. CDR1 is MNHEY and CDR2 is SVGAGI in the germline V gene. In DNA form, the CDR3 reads TGTGCCAGCAGTTCCTATAGCGGGAGACGCTACGAGCAGTACTTC. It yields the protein CASSSYSGRRYEQYF.

Written as DNA, the CDR3 is TGTGCCAGCAGCTTAGGGAATCGGGGGGTCTACGAGCAGTACTTC. Its translation: CASSLGNRGVYEQYF. The chain links TRBV7-2 to TRBJ2-7, with 7 bases identical to TRBD2. The V gene end was trimmed by 1 base and the J gene end by 3 bases; junction bases not matched to a gene: 6. Germline assignment: CDR1 SGHTA and CDR2 FQGNSA. CDR3 length: 15 amino acids.

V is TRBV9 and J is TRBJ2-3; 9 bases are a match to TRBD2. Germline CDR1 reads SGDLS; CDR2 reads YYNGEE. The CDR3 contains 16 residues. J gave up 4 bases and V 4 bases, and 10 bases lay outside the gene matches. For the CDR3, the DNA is TGTGCCAGCAGCCCCGACCCGGGACTAGCATCAGATACGCAGTATTTT. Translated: CASSPDPGLASDTQYF.

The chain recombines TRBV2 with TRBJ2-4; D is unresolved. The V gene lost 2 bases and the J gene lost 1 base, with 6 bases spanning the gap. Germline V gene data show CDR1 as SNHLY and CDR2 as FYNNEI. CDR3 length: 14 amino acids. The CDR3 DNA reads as TGTGCCAGCAGTGAAACCCGGGCCAAAAACATTCAGTACTTC. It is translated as CASSETRAKNIQYF.

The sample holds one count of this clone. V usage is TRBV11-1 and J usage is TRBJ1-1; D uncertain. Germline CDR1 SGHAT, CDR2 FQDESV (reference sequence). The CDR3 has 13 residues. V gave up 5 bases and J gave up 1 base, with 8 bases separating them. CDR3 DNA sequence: TGTGCCAGCAGCGGAAACAGGAACACTGAAGCTTTCTTT. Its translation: CASSGNRNTEAFF.

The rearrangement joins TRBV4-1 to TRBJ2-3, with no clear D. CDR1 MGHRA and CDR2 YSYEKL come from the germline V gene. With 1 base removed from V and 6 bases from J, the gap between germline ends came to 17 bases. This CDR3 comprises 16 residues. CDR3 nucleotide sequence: TGCGCCAGCAGCCAAGGCGAGACCGGTAGCCCGGATACGCAGTATTTT. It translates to CASSQGETGSPDTQYF.

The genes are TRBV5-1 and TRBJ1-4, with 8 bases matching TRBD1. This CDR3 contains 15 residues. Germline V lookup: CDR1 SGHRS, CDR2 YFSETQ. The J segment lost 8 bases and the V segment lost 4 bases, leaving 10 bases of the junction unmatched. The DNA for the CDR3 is TGCGCCAGCAGCACGGGACAGGAGGGAGGGGAAAAACTGTTTTTT. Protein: CASSTGQEGGEKLFF.

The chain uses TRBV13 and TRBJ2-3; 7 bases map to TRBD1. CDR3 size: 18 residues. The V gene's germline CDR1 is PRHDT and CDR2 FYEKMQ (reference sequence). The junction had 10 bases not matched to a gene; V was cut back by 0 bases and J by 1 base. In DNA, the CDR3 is TGTGCCAGCAGCTTAGGAGGGACAGAACTTATAGGCACAGATACGCAGTATTTT. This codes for CASSLGGTELIGTDTQYF.

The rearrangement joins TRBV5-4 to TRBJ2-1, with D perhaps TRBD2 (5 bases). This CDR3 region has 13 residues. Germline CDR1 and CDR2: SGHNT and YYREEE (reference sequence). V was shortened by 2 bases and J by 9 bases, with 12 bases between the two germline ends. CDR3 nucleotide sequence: TGTGCCAGCAGCTTCGACTATCTAGGTGAGCAGTTCTTC. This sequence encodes CASSFDYLGEQFF.

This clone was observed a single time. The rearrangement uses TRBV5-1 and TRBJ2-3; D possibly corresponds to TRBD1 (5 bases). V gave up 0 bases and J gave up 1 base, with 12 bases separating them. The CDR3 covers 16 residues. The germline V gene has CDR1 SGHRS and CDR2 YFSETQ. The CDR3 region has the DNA TGCGCCAGCAGCTTGGCCCGACAGTCAGGCACAGATACGCAGTATTTT. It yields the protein CASSLARQSGTDTQYF.

CDR3 in DNA: TGTGCCAGCAGTTTAAATGTAGGGAGCGGTTACGAGCAGTACTTC. Translated: CASSLNVGSGYEQYF. The chain recombines TRBV28 with TRBJ2-7; possibly TRBD2 for D (5 bases). CDR1 MDHEN and CDR2 SYDVKM come from the germline V gene. V lost 2 bases and J 4 bases, leaving 15 bases between the germline ends. The CDR3 covers 15 residues.

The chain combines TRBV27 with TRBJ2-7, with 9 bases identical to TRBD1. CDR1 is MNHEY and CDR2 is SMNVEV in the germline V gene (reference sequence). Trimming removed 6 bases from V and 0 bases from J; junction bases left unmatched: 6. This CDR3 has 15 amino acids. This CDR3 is CASRRTGVTSYEQYF. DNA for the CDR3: TGTGCCAGCAGAAGGACAGGGGTGACCTCCTACGAGCAGTACTTC.